This T cell receptor (beta chain) was obtained from a study of shared clonotypes between healthy human individuals. Broader study findings: Against clonotypes common to all four donors, non-shared ones had lower generation probabilities. Around 5% of naive CD4 clonotypes were common to several donors.

Regarding this clone: The antigen is undetermined.

TCRdb keeps only in-frame clones here, not all; method: immunoSEQ multiplex PCR. The table lists roughly 1,800,000 clones, roughly 94% of them singletons. Naive CD8 cells lacked CD45RO, underwent positive selection for CCR7 and left out terminally differentiated effector memory CD45RA+ cells. Among the donors, all were Caucasian adults who lived in Nashville, Tennessee. Germline V gene sequence: CDR1 MNHEY, CDR2 SVGAGI. This CDR3 is 15 amino acids long. V shed 6 bases, J shed 3 bases, and the junction held 2 bases outside the gene matches. The sequence came from a man aged 18 to 35 in good health. Sequences were obtained from naive CD8+ T cells sorted from blood. The chain joins TRBV6-5 to TRBJ2-2; 12 bases are a match to TRBD2. CDR3 region: CASSRTSGDTGELFF. DNA for the CDR3: TGTGCCAGCAGCAGGACTAGCGGGGACACCGGGGAGCTGTTTTTT.